This record looks at one T cell receptor beta chain sequence and its context. Here immunoSEQ multiplex PCR was the method, and the copy in TCRdb shows in-frame clones only, minus some. There are about 50,000 clones in the sample; over 85% occur only once, and 0.65% to 0.9% lies in the top ten. The data derive from a study of control samples from healthy donors and cancer patients. The CDR3 runs to 11 residues. V dropped 2 bases and J dropped 5 bases, with 1 base sitting between them. The material sequenced was PBMCs. The chain joins TRBV12-3 or TRBV12-4 to TRBJ2-1; D unresolved. This receptor was obtained from a man aged 25 to 45 with colorectal cancer. CDR3 DNA: TGTGCCAGCAGTTTAAACAATGAGCAGTTCTTC. Its translation is CASSLNNEQFF.